Below, 17 T cell receptor beta chains from the same sample are listed, as sequenced in a study of blood T cell repertoires in COVID-19 (dated by TCRdb to 2020 to 2022). Receptors were amplified or captured by the immunoSEQ multiplex PCR assay. This is the immuneACCESS table as TCRdb keeps it, with only in-frame sequences that have V and J called. A part of the clones is gone; compared with another copy, unresolved V genes explain less than half, and the rest is unexplained. This sample comprises around 130,000 clones, about 92% of them detected only once. Around 3.8% of the sample is held by the ten biggest clonotypes. The sample consisted of peripheral blood. These receptors came from a man between 45 and 60 years old with active COVID-19.

The CDR3 reads CASSTISGRSDTQYF. The CDR3 DNA reads as TGTGCCAGTAGTACTATTAGCGGGAGAAGTGATACGCAGTATTTT. V and J are TRBV19 and TRBJ2-3; 9 positions match TRBD2. Per germline, CDR1 LNHDA and CDR2 SQIVND (reference sequence). After removal of 4 bases from V and 6 bases from J, the junction contained 8 bases not matched to a gene. This CDR3 has 15 amino acids. Combining the CDR3 with reference TRBV19 and TRBJ2-3 gives the whole variable domain DGGITQSPKYLFRKEGQNVTLSCEQNLNHDAMYWYRQDPGQGLRLIYYSQIVNDFQKGDIAEGYSVSREKKESFPLTVTSAQKNPTAFYLCASSTISGRSDTQYFGPGTRLTVL.

The rearrangement uses TRBV14 and TRBJ2-5; TRBD1 aligns across 7 bases. Germline V gene data show CDR1 as SGHDN and CDR2 as FVKESK. CDR3 size: 17 residues. Unmatched junction bases numbered 12, after V lost 3 bases and J lost 2 bases. DNA of the CDR3: TGTGCCAGCAGCCAGGGACAAACTACAGGGGAACAAGAGACCCAGTACTTC. This encodes CASSQGQTTGEQETQYF.

This clone was seen once. The chain has TRBV10-2 and TRBJ2-7; 9 bases fit TRBD1. In germline, CDR1 is WSHSY, CDR2 SAAADI. The CDR3 has 14 amino acids. With V trimmed by 6 bases and J by 3 bases, 6 bases remained unmatched. CDR3 protein: CASSLGQGIYEQYV. CDR3 DNA sequence: TGCGCCAGCAGCTTAGGACAGGGGATCTACGAGCAGTACGTC.

The gene calls are TRBV19 and TRBJ2-1; D gene unclear. Germline lookup yields CDR1 LNHDA and CDR2 SQIVND (reference sequence). This CDR3 has 14 residues. V lost 5 bases and J 1 base, leaving 9 bases between the germline ends. DNA of the CDR3: TGTGCCAGTAGTCCCCACACGTCCTACAATGAGCAGTTCTTC. This gives the protein CASSPHTSYNEQFF.

The J gene is TRBJ2-5, the V gene TRBV3-1 (or the pseudogene TRBV3-2); the D gene is possibly TRBD2 (6 bases). Germline V gene sequence: CDR1 LGHDT, CDR2 YNNKEL (reference sequence). The germline V and J ends were trimmed by 0 bases and 2 bases, with 28 bases remaining between them. The CDR3 sequence is 21 residues long. This CDR3 reads CASSQDPTGVLRTGSQETQYF. The DNA of the CDR3 is TGTGCCAGCAGCCAAGATCCAACGGGGGTTCTCCGCACGGGCTCGCAAGAGACCCAGTACTTC.

The chain links TRBV19 to TRBJ2-6; D ambiguous. This CDR3 region has 15 residues. Per the germline V gene, CDR1 is LNHDA and CDR2 is SQIVND (reference sequence). Trimming shortened V by 1 base and J by 4 bases, and 8 bases separated the two germline ends. For the CDR3, the DNA is TGTGCCAGTAGTATAGGAGTCTCCGGGGCCAACGTCCTGACTTTC. As protein: CASSIGVSGANVLTF.

This rearrangement joins TRBV5-1 to TRBJ1-2; D is possibly TRBD1 (5 bases). The V and J ends lost 0 bases and 4 bases respectively, with 19 bases between them. CDR1 and CDR2 (germline): SGHRS, YFSETQ. The CDR3 length is 17 residues. The CDR3 sequence is CASSLGGSRQTVYGYTF. The CDR3 DNA sequence: TGCGCCAGCAGCTTGGGAGGAAGCAGACAGACGGTCTATGGCTACACCTTC.

V usage is TRBV15 and J usage is TRBJ1-1, with a tentative D call TRBD1 (6 bases). Germline V gene data show CDR1 as LNHNV and CDR2 as YYDKDF (reference sequence). V lost 2 bases and J 1 base, leaving 14 bases between the germline ends. CDR3 length equals 16 residues. The CDR3 nucleotides are TGTGCCACCAGCAGAAGAGCGGGGGGCGAGAACACTGAAGCTTTCTTT. Translating gives CATSRRAGGENTEAFF.

The gene calls are TRBV19 and TRBJ2-1; a possible D gene is TRBD2 (6 bases). CDR3 length: 14 amino acids. In germline, CDR1 is LNHDA, CDR2 SQIVND (reference sequence). V was trimmed by 4 bases and J by 8 bases, leaving 15 bases between them. In DNA form, the CDR3 reads TGTGCCAGTAGTACGGGACGGGGGTTGTATGAGCAGTTCTTC. Protein product: CASSTGRGLYEQFF.

CDR3 bases: TGTGCCAGCAGCACTACAGGGGCTGCTCCCTACAATGAGCAGTTCTTC. Translating gives CASSTTGAAPYNEQFF. The chain combines TRBV21-1 with TRBJ2-1; the table names TRBD1, a call not compared with the DNA. TRBV21-1 is assigned pseudogene status. This CDR3 contains 16 residues.

The CDR3 DNA reads TGTGCCAGCAGCTTATCTCGTAATTCACCCCTCCACTTT. This sequence encodes CASSLSRNSPLHF. J is TRBJ1-6 and V is TRBV11-2; D not resolved. From germline, CDR1 is SGHAT and CDR2 FQNNGV. Deletions cut 2 bases from V and 6 bases from J, with 5 bases between. CDR3 length equals 13 residues.

This rearrangement joins TRBV7-9 to TRBJ2-7, with 9 bases that match TRBD1. Germline V CDR1 and CDR2: SEHNR, FQNEAQ (reference sequence). V shed 8 bases, J shed 6 bases, and the junction held 11 bases outside the gene matches. The CDR3 extends over 14 amino acids. CDR3 region: CASGQGSLMPEQYF. The CDR3 nucleotides read TGTGCCAGCGGACAGGGGTCCCTTATGCCCGAGCAGTACTTC.

This clone was seen only a few times. The chain joins TRBV7-9 to TRBJ1-2; weak D call: TRBD1 (5 bases). V shed 0 bases and J shed 3 bases, with 11 bases lying between them. This CDR3 region has 15 residues. CDR1 and CDR2 from the germline V gene are SEHNR and FQNEAQ (reference sequence). The CDR3, as DNA: TGTGCCAGCAGCTTAGCCAGGGACTATGACTATGGCTACACCTTC. Translating gives CASSLARDYDYGYTF.

The chain carries TRBV5-1 and TRBJ1-1; 8 nucleotides line up with TRBD1. Germline assignment: CDR1 SGHRS and CDR2 YFSETQ. J lost 6 bases, V lost 0 bases, and 7 bases had no gene match. This CDR3 has 15 amino acids. The DNA for the CDR3 is TGCGCCAGCAGCTTGGATGGACAGGGTCAGGCTGAAGCTTTCTTT. This gives the protein CASSLDGQGQAEAFF.

The chain combines TRBV6-5 with TRBJ2-1; tentatively, D is TRBD2 (5 bases). The germline V gene encodes CDR1 MNHEY and CDR2 SVGAGI. The V end was cut by 6 bases, the J end by 7 bases, with 16 bases between. This CDR3 has 14 residues. CDR3 in amino acids: CASSSPGSKNEQFF. The CDR3 nucleotides read TGTGCCAGCAGCAGTCCGGGGAGTAAGAATGAGCAGTTCTTC.

V and J are TRBV6-5 and TRBJ2-3; tentative D call: TRBD2 (6 bases). The CDR3 totals 15 residues. In germline, CDR1 is MNHEY, CDR2 SVGAGI. V was trimmed by 3 bases and J by 0 bases, leaving 10 bases between them. CDR3: CASSYRLESTDTQYF. CDR3 bases: TGTGCCAGCAGTTATAGACTAGAAAGCACAGATACGCAGTATTTT.

The chain has TRBV4-1 and TRBJ2-3; TRBD2 matches 13 bases. V shed 1 base and J 3 bases; nucleotides not matched to a gene: 7. This CDR3 is 18 amino acids long. The V gene's germline CDR1 is MGHRA and CDR2 YSYEKL. The CDR3 spells CASSQAPGTSGVTDTQYF. Written as DNA, the CDR3 is TGCGCCAGCAGCCAAGCCCCCGGGACTAGCGGGGTTACAGATACGCAGTATTTT.